The 16 T cell receptor beta chains in this list originate from one sample, sequenced in a study of lymphopenia after photon versus proton radiotherapy (dated by TCRdb to the late 2010s). Receptors were amplified or captured by the immunoSEQ multiplex PCR assay. Drawn from immuneACCESS, this table holds only the in-frame rearrangements with V and J called that TCRdb kept. Clones are partly lost; checked studies trace under half to an unresolved V gene and leave the rest unexplained. The sample table shows 150,000 to 200,000 clones, and 80% to 90% are seen once. The ten most abundant clones make up roughly 4.7% of the sample. Sequencing used peripheral blood, obtained from a patient treated with photon-based radiotherapy. These receptors were taken from a man between 45 and 60 years old with gastric cancer.

The V and J genes are TRBV7-6 and TRBJ2-5, with no clear D. The CDR3 length is 14 residues. CDR1 SGHVS and CDR2 FNYEAQ come from the germline V gene. V lost 5 bases and J 4 bases, leaving 14 bases between the germline ends. CDR3 bases: TGTGCCAGCAGCCTCCTCTGGAGTTTAGAGACCCAGTACTTC. Translated: CASSLLWSLETQYF.

This chain joins TRBV6-5 and TRBJ1-1; possible D gene TRBD1, 5 bases. This CDR3 comprises 13 residues. The V gene lost 4 bases and the J gene lost 1 base, with 7 bases spanning the gap. The germline gives CDR1 MNHEY, CDR2 SVGAGI. In DNA form, the CDR3 reads TGTGCCAGCAGTTTCAGGGAGAACACTGAAGCTTTCTTT. Its translation is CASSFRENTEAFF.

DNA for the CDR3: TGTGCCAGCAGCTTAGGTCTAGCGGGAGGAGATACGCAGTATTTT. It yields the protein CASSLGLAGGDTQYF. The chain couples TRBV7-3 to TRBJ2-3, with TRBD2 identical over 11 bases. The CDR3 runs 15 residues. The V segment lost 2 bases and the J segment 5 bases; nucleotides outside the gene matches: 3. Germline lookup yields CDR1 SGHTA and CDR2 FQGTGA.

CDR3 in DNA: TGTGCCTGGAGTGGAGGCAGCATCAATGAGCAGTTCTTC. Its translation: CAWSGGSINEQFF. This chain connects TRBV30 to TRBJ2-1; D not certain. V was clipped by 1 base and J by 6 bases, with 10 bases between them. The CDR3 length is 13 residues. Germline V gives CDR1 GTSNPN, CDR2 SVGIG (reference sequence).

This rearrangement joins TRBV7-9 to TRBJ1-1, with TRBD1 matching 8 bases. The CDR3 length is 15 residues. Germline V gene lookup returns CDR1 SEHNR and CDR2 FQNEAQ (reference sequence). The V and J ends lost 2 bases and 8 bases, in that order; junction bases with no gene match: 10. CDR3 residues: CASSLMGSDREEAFF. The CDR3 DNA reads as TGTGCCAGCAGCTTAATGGGCTCGGACAGGGAAGAAGCTTTCTTT.

In its sample, this clone was seen once. V usage is TRBV10-2 and J usage is TRBJ1-1; no clear D gene. Germline V gene sequence: CDR1 WSHSY, CDR2 SAAADI. V lost 2 bases and J 2 bases, leaving 3 bases between the germline ends. The CDR3 is 12 amino acids. CDR3 region: CASSERNTEAFF. CDR3 sequence (DNA): TGCGCCAGCAGTGAGAGAAACACTGAAGCTTTCTTT.

V is TRBV19 and J is TRBJ2-7; possibly TRBD1 or TRBD2 for D (5 bases each). V lost 3 bases and J lost 0, with 9 bases in between. CDR1 is LNHDA, CDR2 SQIVND, per germline (reference sequence). This CDR3 has 14 amino acids. The CDR3 bases are TGTGCCAGTAGTATGGTGGGGGACTCCTACGAGCAGTACTTC. It codes for CASSMVGDSYEQYF.

The chain combines TRBV30 with TRBJ1-3; 10 bases fit TRBD1. With 3 bases clipped from V and 4 bases from J, the junction kept 6 bases outside the gene matches. CDR1 and CDR2 from the germline V gene are GTSNPN and SVGIG (reference sequence). The CDR3 loop spans 15 amino acids. The CDR3 DNA reads as TGTGCCTGGAGCCCCGACAGGGGGCCCGGAAACACCATATATTTT. It translates to CAWSPDRGPGNTIYF.

The gene calls are TRBV29-1 and TRBJ1-3; a possible D gene is TRBD1 (6 bases). The CDR3 is 14 residues long. CDR1 is SQVTM and CDR2 is ANQGSEA in the germline V gene. Trimming took 5 bases from V and 4 from J, leaving 15 bases between them. This CDR3 is CSVKPGARGNTIYF. CDR3 nucleotides: TGCAGCGTTAAACCAGGGGCGAGAGGAAACACCATATATTTT.

The CDR3 reads CASSKSRTSGTGELFF. Written as DNA, the CDR3 is TGTGCCAGCAGCAAAAGCAGGACTAGCGGCACCGGGGAGCTGTTTTTT. The chain recombines TRBV21-1 with TRBJ2-2; the table's D call, TRBD2, has no DNA check behind it. TRBV21-1 is annotated as a pseudogene. The CDR3 contains 16 residues.

The chain employs TRBV29-1 and TRBJ2-3; unclear D gene. V lost 3 bases, J lost 1 base, and 5 bases lay in between. This CDR3 has 12 amino acids. Germline V gene lookup returns CDR1 SQVTM and CDR2 ANQGSEA. CDR3 sequence: CSVDDGTDTQYF. CDR3 nucleotide sequence: TGCAGCGTTGATGACGGCACAGATACGCAGTATTTT.

This clone was recorded many times. The chain has TRBV27 and TRBJ1-1; TRBD1 is a possible D gene (5 bases). V shed 2 bases and J shed 4 bases, with 11 bases lying between them. Germline V gene data show CDR1 as MNHEY and CDR2 as SMNVEV (reference sequence). This CDR3 region has 14 residues. This CDR3 is CASSLGGGITEAFF. CDR3 bases: TGTGCCAGCAGTTTAGGGGGAGGAATCACTGAAGCTTTCTTT.

The J gene is TRBJ2-5, the V gene TRBV7-6, with unresolved D. The CDR3 length is 12 residues. Per germline, CDR1 SGHVS and CDR2 FNYEAQ. Between the trimmed V and J ends, which lost 2 bases and 5 bases, there was a span of 6 bases. The CDR3 protein is CASSLLSETQYF. CDR3 DNA sequence: TGTGCCAGCAGCTTACTCAGCGAGACCCAGTACTTC.

This chain connects TRBV6-1 to TRBJ2-5, with 13 nucleotides matching TRBD2. The length of the CDR3 is 16 residues. Germline V lookup: CDR1 MNHNS, CDR2 SASEGT. The V segment lost 1 base and the J segment 5 bases; nucleotides outside the gene matches: 4. The CDR3 DNA is TGTGCCAGCAGTGAAGAACTAGCGGGAGGGCTTGAGACCCAGTACTTC. Translating it yields CASSEELAGGLETQYF.

This clone has a single count. The chain has TRBV30 and TRBJ2-3; perhaps TRBD2 as D (6 bases). CDR1 is GTSNPN, CDR2 SVGIG, per germline (reference sequence). V lost 7 bases to trimming and J lost 2 bases, with 16 bases between them. This CDR3 region has 14 residues. The CDR3, as DNA: TGTGCCTCAAACAAAGGAGGGATCACAGATACGCAGTATTTT. It specifies CASNKGGITDTQYF. The variable domain in full, completed from reference TRBV30 and TRBJ2-3, reads SQTIHQWPATLVQPVGSPLSLECTVEGTSNPNLYWYRQAAGRGLQLLFYSVGIGQISSEVPQNLSASRPQDRQFILSSKKLLLSDSGFYLCASNKGGITDTQYFGPGTRLTVL.

The chain joins TRBV6-4 to TRBJ1-5; D is uncertain. The CDR3 loop spans 14 amino acids. Trimming stripped 6 bases from V and 3 bases from J, with 12 bases between. Per the germline V gene, CDR1 is MRHNA and CDR2 is SNTAGT. CDR3 coding DNA: TGTGCCAGCAGCGCTACAGCTAACAATCAGCCCCAGCATTTT. As protein: CASSATANNQPQHF.